This T cell receptor beta chain was observed in a study of cytomegalovirus exposure and HLA in healthy donors. Broader study findings: CMV antigen specificity was confirmed in vitro for three CMV-associated chains. After further analysis at a later stage, 17,000 or so TCR beta sequences were associated with HLA alleles at 0.05 false discovery rate.

The germline gives CDR1 SGDLS, CDR2 YYNGEE. The CDR3 contains 13 residues. The trim removed 3 bases at V and 7 bases at J, leaving 6 bases unmatched. As for this clone: Its antigen is unidentified.

The PCR ran on 60 Vbeta and 13 Jbeta primers. This table comes from immunoSEQ multiplex PCR, and its TCRdb copy is limited to in-frame clones, with some not included. Among some 150,000 clones, about 78% were seen once, and the ten largest hold roughly 4%. The TCR originated in a man aged 18 to 29 in good health and CMV-seronegative. The sample taken for sequencing was PBMCs. The V call is TRBV9, the J call TRBJ1-2; 7 positions match TRBD1. CDR3 sequence reads: CASSETYRGGYTF. In DNA, the CDR3 is TGTGCCAGCAGCGAGACCTACAGGGGTGGCTACACCTTC.